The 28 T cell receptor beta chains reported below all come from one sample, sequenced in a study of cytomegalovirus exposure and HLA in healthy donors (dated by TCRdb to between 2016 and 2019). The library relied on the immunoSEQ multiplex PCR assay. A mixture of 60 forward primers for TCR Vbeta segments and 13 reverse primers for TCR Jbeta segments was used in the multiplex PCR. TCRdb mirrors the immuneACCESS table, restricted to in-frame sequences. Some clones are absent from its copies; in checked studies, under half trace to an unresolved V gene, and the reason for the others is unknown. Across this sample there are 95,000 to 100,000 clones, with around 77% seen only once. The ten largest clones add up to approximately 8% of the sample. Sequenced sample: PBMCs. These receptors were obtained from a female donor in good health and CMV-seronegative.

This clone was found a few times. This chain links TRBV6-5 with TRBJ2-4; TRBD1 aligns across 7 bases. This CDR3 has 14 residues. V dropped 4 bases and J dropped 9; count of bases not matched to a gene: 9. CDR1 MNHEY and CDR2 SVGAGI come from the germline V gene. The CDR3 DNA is TGTGCCAGCAGTTTGACCGGGGACAGAAGCATTCAGTACTTC. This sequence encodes CASSLTGDRSIQYF.

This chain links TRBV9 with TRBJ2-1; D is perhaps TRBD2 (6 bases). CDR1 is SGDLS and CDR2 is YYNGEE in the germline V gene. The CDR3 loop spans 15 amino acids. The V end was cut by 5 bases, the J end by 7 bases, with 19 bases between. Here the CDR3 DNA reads TGTGCCAGCAGTGTACCATCGGGAGCACCAAATGAGCAGTTCTTC. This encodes CASSVPSGAPNEQFF.

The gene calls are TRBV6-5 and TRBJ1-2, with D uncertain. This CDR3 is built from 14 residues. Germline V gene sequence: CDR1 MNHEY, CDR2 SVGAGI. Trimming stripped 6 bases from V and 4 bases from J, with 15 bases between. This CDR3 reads CASSSGAGPYGYTF. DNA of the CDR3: TGTGCCAGCAGCTCGGGTGCGGGTCCCTATGGCTACACCTTC.

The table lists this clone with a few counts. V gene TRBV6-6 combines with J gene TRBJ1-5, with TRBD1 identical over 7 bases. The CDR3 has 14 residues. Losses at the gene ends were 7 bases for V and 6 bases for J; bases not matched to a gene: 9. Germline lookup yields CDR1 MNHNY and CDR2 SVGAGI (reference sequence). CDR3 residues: CASNTDRAVQPQHF. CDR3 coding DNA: TGTGCCAGCAACACAGACAGGGCAGTTCAGCCCCAGCATTTT.

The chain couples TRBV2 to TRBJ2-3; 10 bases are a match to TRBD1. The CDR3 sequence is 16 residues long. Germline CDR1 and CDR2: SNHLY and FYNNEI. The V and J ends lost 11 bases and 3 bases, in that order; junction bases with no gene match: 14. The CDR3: CARAMPRTGGTDTQYF. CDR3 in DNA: TGTGCCCGAGCAATGCCAAGGACAGGGGGGACAGATACGCAGTATTTT.

CDR3: CASSPPGLSGNTIYF. In DNA form, the CDR3 reads TGTGCCAGCAGCCCGCCAGGGCTCTCTGGAAACACCATATATTTT. J is TRBJ1-3 and V is TRBV5-6; D perhaps matches TRBD1 (5 bases). V lost 4 bases and J lost 0, with 11 bases in between. Germline V CDR1 and CDR2: SGHDT, YYEEEE. The CDR3 length is 15 residues.

The chain's CDR3 is CASIKDGSGYGYTF. The CDR3 coding sequence is TGTGCCAGCATCAAGGACGGGAGTGGCTATGGCTACACCTTC. The chain couples TRBV6-5 to TRBJ1-2; D gene ambiguous. Deletions cut 7 bases from V and 4 bases from J, with 16 bases between. CDR1 MNHEY and CDR2 SVGAGI come from the germline V gene. This CDR3 contains 14 residues.

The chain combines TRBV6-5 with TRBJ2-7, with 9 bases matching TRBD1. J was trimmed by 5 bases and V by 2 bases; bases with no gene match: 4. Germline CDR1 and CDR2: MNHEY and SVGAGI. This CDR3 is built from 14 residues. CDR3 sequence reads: CASSYGTGFHEQYF. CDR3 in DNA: TGTGCCAGCAGTTACGGGACAGGGTTCCACGAGCAGTACTTC.

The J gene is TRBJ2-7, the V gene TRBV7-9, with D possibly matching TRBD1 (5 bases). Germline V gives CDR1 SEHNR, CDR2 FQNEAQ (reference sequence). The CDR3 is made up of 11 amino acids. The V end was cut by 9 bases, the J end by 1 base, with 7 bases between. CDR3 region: CASGASYEQYF. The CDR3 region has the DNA TGTGCCAGTGGGGCGTCCTACGAGCAGTACTTC.

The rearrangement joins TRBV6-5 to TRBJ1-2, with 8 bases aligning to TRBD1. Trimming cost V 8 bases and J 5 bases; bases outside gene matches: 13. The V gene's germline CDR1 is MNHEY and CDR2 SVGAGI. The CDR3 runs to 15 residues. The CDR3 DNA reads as TGTGCCAGCCTACCCCGGGGACAGGTCCCTTATGGCTACACCTTC. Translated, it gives CASLPRGQVPYGYTF.

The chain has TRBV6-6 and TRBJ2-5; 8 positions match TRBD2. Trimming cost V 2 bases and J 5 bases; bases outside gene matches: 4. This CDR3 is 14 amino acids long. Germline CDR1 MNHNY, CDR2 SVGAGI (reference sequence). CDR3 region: CASSYGLAGETQYF. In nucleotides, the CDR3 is TGTGCCAGCAGTTACGGACTAGCTGGTGAGACCCAGTACTTC.

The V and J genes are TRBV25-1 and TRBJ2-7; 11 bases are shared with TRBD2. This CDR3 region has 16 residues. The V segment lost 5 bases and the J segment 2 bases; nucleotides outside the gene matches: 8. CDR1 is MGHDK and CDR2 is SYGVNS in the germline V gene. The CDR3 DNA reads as TGTGCCAGCAGTAATGCTGCTAGCGGGGGGCCCTACGAGCAGTACTTC. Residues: CASSNAASGGPYEQYF.

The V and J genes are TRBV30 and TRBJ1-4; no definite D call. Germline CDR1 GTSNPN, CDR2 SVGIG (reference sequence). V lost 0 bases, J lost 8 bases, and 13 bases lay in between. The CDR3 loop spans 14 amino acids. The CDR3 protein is CAWSVGRNIEKLFF. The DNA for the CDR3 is TGTGCCTGGAGTGTCGGCAGGAATATAGAAAAACTGTTTTTT.

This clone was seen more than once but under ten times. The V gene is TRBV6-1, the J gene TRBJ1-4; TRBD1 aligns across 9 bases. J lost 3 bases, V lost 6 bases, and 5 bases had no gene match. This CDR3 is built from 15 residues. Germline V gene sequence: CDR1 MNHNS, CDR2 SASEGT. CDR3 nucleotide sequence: TGTGCCAGCAGACAACAGGGGGCGGCTAATGAAAAACTGTTTTTT. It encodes CASRQQGAANEKLFF.

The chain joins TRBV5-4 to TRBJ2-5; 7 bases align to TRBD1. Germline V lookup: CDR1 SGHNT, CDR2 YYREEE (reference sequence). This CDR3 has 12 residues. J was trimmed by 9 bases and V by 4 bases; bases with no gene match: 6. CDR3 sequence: CASSRDRVPQYF. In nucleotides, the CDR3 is TGTGCCAGCAGCCGTGACAGGGTACCCCAGTACTTC. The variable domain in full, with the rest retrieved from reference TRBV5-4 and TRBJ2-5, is ETGVTQSPTHLIKTRGQQVTLRCSSQSGHNTVSWYQQALGQGPQFIFQYYREEENGRGNFPPRFSGLQFPNYSSELNVNALELDDSALYLCASSRDRVPQYFGPGTRLLVL.

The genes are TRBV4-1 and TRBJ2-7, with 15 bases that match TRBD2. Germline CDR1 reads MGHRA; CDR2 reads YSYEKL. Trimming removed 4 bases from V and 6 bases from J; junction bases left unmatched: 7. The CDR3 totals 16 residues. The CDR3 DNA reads TGCGCCAGCAGCCGAGGACTAGCGGGAGGGCCAGGCGAGCAGTACTTC. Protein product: CASSRGLAGGPGEQYF.

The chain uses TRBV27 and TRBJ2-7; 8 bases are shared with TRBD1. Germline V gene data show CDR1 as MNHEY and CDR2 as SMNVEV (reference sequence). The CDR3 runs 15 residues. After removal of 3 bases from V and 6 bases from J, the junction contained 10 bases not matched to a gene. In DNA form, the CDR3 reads TGTGCCAGCAGTTTCTTCCCTGGACAGGGACCCGAGCAGTACTTC. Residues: CASSFFPGQGPEQYF.

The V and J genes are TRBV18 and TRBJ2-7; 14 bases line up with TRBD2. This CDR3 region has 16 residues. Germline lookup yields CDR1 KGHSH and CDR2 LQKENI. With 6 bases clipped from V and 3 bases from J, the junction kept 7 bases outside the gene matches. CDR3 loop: CASSLGLAGASYEQYF. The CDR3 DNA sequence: TGTGCCAGCTCCCTGGGACTAGCGGGGGCGAGCTACGAGCAGTACTTC.

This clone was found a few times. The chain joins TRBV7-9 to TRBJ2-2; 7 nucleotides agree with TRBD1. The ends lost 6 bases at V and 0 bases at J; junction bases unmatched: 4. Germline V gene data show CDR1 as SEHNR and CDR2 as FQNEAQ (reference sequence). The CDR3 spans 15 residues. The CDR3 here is CASRPTGTNTGELFF. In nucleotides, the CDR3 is TGTGCCAGCAGACCGACAGGGACGAACACCGGGGAGCTGTTTTTT.

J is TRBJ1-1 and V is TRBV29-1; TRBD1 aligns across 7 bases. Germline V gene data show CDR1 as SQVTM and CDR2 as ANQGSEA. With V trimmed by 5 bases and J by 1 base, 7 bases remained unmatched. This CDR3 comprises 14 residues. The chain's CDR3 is CSVCEGASNTEAFF. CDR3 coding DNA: TGCAGCGTTTGTGAGGGGGCCTCGAACACTGAAGCTTTCTTT. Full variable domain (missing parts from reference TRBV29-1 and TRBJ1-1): SAVISQKPSRDICQRGTSLTIQCQVDSQVTMMFWYRQQPGQSLTLIATANQGSEATYESGFVIDKFPISRPNLTFSTLTVSNMSPEDSSIYLCSVCEGASNTEAFFGQGTRLTVV.

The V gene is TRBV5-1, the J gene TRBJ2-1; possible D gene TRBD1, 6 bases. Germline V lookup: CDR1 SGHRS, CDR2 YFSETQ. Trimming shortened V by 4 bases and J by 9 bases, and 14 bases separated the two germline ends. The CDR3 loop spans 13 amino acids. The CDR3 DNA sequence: TGCGCCAGCAGCGATCAGGGGAAAAGTGAGCAGTTCTTC. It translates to CASSDQGKSEQFF.

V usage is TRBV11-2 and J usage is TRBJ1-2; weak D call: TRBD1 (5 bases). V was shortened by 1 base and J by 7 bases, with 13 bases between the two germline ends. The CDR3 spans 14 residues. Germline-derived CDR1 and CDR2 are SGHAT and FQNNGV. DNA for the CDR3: TGTGCCAGCAGCTTAGCCCAGGGTGCTGGTGGCTACACCTTC. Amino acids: CASSLAQGAGGYTF.

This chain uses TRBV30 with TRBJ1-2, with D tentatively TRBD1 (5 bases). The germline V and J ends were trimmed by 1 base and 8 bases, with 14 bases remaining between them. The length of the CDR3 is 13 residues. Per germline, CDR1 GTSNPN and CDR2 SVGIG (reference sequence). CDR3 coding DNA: TGTGCCTGGAGTGCGGCAGGGTCAGGGGGCTACACCTTC. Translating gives CAWSAAGSGGYTF.

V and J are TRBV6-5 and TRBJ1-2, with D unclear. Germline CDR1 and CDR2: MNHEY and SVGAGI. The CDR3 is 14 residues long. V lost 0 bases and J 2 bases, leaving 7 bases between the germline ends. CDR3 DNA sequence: TGTGCCAGCAGTTACTCGAAGACAAACTATGGCTACACCTTC. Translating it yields CASSYSKTNYGYTF.

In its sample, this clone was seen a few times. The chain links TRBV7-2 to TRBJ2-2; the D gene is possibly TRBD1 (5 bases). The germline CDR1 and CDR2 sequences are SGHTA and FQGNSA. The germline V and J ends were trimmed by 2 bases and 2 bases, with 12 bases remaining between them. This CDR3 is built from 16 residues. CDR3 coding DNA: TGTGCCAGCAGCTTACGACCAGGGATTAACACCGGGGAGCTGTTTTTT. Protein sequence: CASSLRPGINTGELFF. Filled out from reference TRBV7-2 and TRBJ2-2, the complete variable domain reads GAGVSQSPSNKVTEKGKDVELRCDPISGHTALYWYRQSLGQGLEFLIYFQGNSAPDKSGLPSDRFSAERTGGSVSTLTIQRTQQEDSAVYLCASSLRPGINTGELFFGEGSRLTVL.

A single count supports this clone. CDR3 amino acids: CASSSPDRANTGELFF. DNA for the CDR3: TGTGCCAGCAGCTCCCCGGACAGGGCGAACACCGGGGAGCTGTTTTTT. The rearrangement uses TRBV7-9 and TRBJ2-2; 8 positions match TRBD1. After removal of 4 bases from V and 0 bases from J, the junction contained 4 bases not matched to a gene. The V gene's germline CDR1 is SEHNR and CDR2 FQNEAQ (reference sequence). This CDR3 is built from 16 residues.

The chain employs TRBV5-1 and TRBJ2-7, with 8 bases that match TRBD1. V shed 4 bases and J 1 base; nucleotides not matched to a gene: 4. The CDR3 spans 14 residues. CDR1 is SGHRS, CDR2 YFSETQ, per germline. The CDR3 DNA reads TGCGCCAGCAGCACAGGACAGGGTTCCTACGAGCAGTACTTC. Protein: CASSTGQGSYEQYF.

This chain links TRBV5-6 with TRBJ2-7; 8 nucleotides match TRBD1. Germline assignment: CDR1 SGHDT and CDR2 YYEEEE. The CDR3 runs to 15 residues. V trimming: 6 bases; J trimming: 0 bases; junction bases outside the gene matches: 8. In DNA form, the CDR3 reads TGTGCCAGCACCCCAGGGGGCTTAAGCTCCTACGAGCAGTACTTC. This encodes CASTPGGLSSYEQYF.